The entry below describes one T cell receptor (beta chain). Antigen: not known. This entry belongs to a study of radiation and T cells in renal cell carcinoma. The study, taken as a whole, reports: Top tumor clonotypes rose in blood 2 weeks post-radiation, then contracted. Baseline intratumoral clonotype presence is unknown without pretreatment biopsies.

The data were produced by immunoSEQ multiplex PCR, yet TCRdb's version contains in-frame clones alone and is incomplete. The sample lists about 40,000 clones; 65% to 85% were seen once. This sample's time point: blood 4 weeks post-SBRT, at nephrectomy. Treatment defined: 15 Gy SBRT to primary tumor, nephrectomy 4 weeks later. Nephrectomy followed 15 Gy stereotactic body radiation by 4 weeks. This material consisted of blood, taken from a patient whose treatment included radiotherapy and nephrectomy. The sequence derives from a woman between 70 and 85 years old with renal cell carcinoma.

The CDR3 reads CASSVDAQMAGANVLTF. The CDR3 DNA reads TGTGCCAGCAGCGTGGACGCGCAGATGGCTGGGGCCAACGTCCTGACTTTC. The J gene is TRBJ2-6, the V gene TRBV9; no firm D call. The CDR3 covers 17 residues. Trimming pared 2 bases from V and 2 bases from J, leaving 14 bases between. CDR1 is SGDLS, CDR2 YYNGEE, per germline.